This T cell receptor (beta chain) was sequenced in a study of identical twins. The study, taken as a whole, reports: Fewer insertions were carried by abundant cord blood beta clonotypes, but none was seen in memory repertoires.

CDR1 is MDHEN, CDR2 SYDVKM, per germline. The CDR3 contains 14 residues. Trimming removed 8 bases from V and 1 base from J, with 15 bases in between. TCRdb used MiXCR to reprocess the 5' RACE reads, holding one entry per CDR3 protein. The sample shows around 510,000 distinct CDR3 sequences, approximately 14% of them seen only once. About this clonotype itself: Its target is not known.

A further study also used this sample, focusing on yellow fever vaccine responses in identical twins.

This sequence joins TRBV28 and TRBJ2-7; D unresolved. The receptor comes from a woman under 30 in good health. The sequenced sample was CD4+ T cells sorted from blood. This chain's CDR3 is CASQPVAASYEQYF. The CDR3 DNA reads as TGTGCCAGCCAGCCGGTGGCAGCGTCCTACGAGCAGTACTTC.